A single sample gave rise to the 28 T cell receptor beta chains below, sequenced in a study of blood T cell repertoires in COVID-19. Repertoires were generated with immunoSEQ multiplex PCR, while TCRdb's copy carries only in-frame clones and drops some. The sample lists roughly 75,000 clones; 85% were seen once. Sequencing was carried out using peripheral blood. These receptors came from a man aged 45-65 years with COVID-19, enrolled during active disease.

This chain connects TRBV7-9 to TRBJ2-7; 7 positions agree with TRBD2. CDR1 is SEHNR and CDR2 is FQNEAQ in the germline V gene (reference sequence). V was pared by 5 bases and J by 4 bases, with 5 bases of the junction left unmatched. This CDR3 comprises 13 residues. The CDR3 here is CASSEDSGYEQYF. DNA for the CDR3: TGTGCCAGCAGCGAGGATAGCGGGTACGAGCAGTACTTC.

The V and J genes are TRBV4-1 and TRBJ2-7, with D hard to call. Germline V CDR1 and CDR2: MGHRA, YSYEKL. V was shortened by 4 bases and J by 7 bases, with 23 bases between the two germline ends. This CDR3 has 16 residues. CDR3 region: CASSRLGLVPTWEQYF. CDR3 nucleotide sequence: TGCGCCAGCAGCCGGTTGGGCCTTGTTCCTACGTGGGAGCAGTACTTC.

This clone was seen once. V and J are TRBV29-1 and TRBJ2-7; 10 positions agree with TRBD1. The CDR3 is made up of 14 amino acids. Germline CDR1 is SQVTM and CDR2 is ANQGSEA. J was trimmed by 6 bases and V by 3 bases; bases with no gene match: 8. The CDR3 spells CSVEARDRGFEQYF. DNA of the CDR3: TGCAGCGTTGAGGCCCGGGACAGGGGTTTCGAGCAGTACTTC.

J is TRBJ1-2 and V is TRBV5-1; 8 bases line up with TRBD1. The CDR3 has 12 residues. Germline assignment: CDR1 SGHRS and CDR2 YFSETQ. Germline trimming cut 4 bases from V and 8 bases from J; bases unmatched to any gene: 4. The CDR3 DNA follows: TGCGCCAGCAGCGAGGGACAGGACGGCTACACCTTC. Translation gives CASSEGQDGYTF. The whole variable domain, filled in from reference TRBV5-1 and TRBJ1-2, reads KAGVTQTPRYLIKTRGQQVTLSCSPISGHRSVSWYQQTPGQGLQFLFEYFSETQRNKGNFPGRFSGRQFSNSRSEMNVSTLELGDSALYLCASSEGQDGYTFGSGTRLTVV.

This chain connects TRBV28 to TRBJ1-6, with D unresolved. Deletions cut 1 base from V and 9 bases from J, with 13 bases between. Germline V gene lookup returns CDR1 MDHEN and CDR2 SYDVKM. CDR3 length: 15 amino acids. The chain's CDR3 is CASSLSRNSGSPLHF. CDR3 DNA: TGTGCCAGCAGTTTATCACGAAATTCGGGTTCACCCCTCCACTTT. Variable domain in full (rest from reference TRBV28 and TRBJ1-6): DVKVTQSSRYLVKRTGEKVFLECVQDMDHENMFWYRQDPGLGLRLIYFSYDVKMKEKGDIPEGYSVSREKKERFSLILESASTNQTSMYLCASSLSRNSGSPLHFGNGTRLTVT.

The chain has TRBV28 and TRBJ1-2, with TRBD1 matching over 9 bases. The CDR3 covers 14 residues. With 5 bases clipped from V and 5 bases from J, the junction kept 6 bases outside the gene matches. Germline CDR1 and CDR2: MDHEN and SYDVKM. CDR3 region: CASSTGQGWYGYTF. DNA for the CDR3: TGTGCCAGCAGTACCGGACAGGGGTGGTATGGCTACACCTTC.

The chain is built from TRBV3-1 (or the pseudogene TRBV3-2) and TRBJ2-7; 10 nucleotides match TRBD1. CDR1 and CDR2 (germline): LGHDT, YNNKEL (reference sequence). Trimming removed 4 bases from V and 7 bases from J; junction bases left unmatched: 7. The CDR3 totals 14 residues. The CDR3 is CASSPRQGAREQYF. CDR3 DNA sequence: TGTGCCAGCAGCCCCCGACAGGGGGCGAGGGAGCAGTACTTC.

The chain carries TRBV29-1 and TRBJ1-6; D is unresolved. CDR1 and CDR2 (germline): SQVTM, ANQGSEA. The V and J ends lost 7 bases and 4 bases respectively, with 11 bases between them. CDR3 length: 13 residues. This chain's CDR3 is CSASTEYNSPLHF. The CDR3 DNA is TGCAGCGCCTCGACGGAGTATAATTCACCCCTCCACTTT.

The chain carries TRBV7-9 and TRBJ2-7, with a tentative D call TRBD2 (5 bases). This CDR3 is 13 amino acids long. The ends were cut back, 7 bases at V and 1 base at J, with 11 bases in the middle. The germline gives CDR1 SEHNR, CDR2 FQNEAQ (reference sequence). CDR3 bases: TGTGCCAGCAACCCCTCGGGATCCTACGAGCAGTACTTC. Protein sequence: CASNPSGSYEQYF.

The chain is built from TRBV19 and TRBJ1-1, with a tentative D call TRBD1 (5 bases). Germline V gene data show CDR1 as LNHDA and CDR2 as SQIVND (reference sequence). This CDR3 region has 15 residues. With 3 bases removed from V and 0 bases from J, the gap between germline ends came to 11 bases. The CDR3 loop reads CASSIGAAMNTEAFF. In DNA, the CDR3 is TGTGCCAGTAGTATTGGGGCAGCCATGAACACTGAAGCTTTCTTT.

The CDR3 sequence is CASSMTGPAKNIQYF. In DNA, the CDR3 is TGCGCCAGCAGCATGACAGGGCCAGCCAAAAACATTCAGTACTTC. This chain links TRBV5-1 with TRBJ2-4; 7 nucleotides align to TRBD1. The CDR3 sequence is 15 residues long. The J segment lost 0 bases and the V segment lost 4 bases, leaving 4 bases of the junction unmatched. From germline, CDR1 is SGHRS and CDR2 YFSETQ.

This sequence joins TRBV29-1 and TRBJ2-7; 9 bases fit TRBD1. The CDR3 runs 13 residues. The V and J ends lost 4 bases and 4 bases, in that order; junction bases with no gene match: 5. Germline CDR1 SQVTM, CDR2 ANQGSEA. The CDR3 DNA reads TGCAGCGTTGGGAGACAGGGGGGTTACGAGCAGTACTTC. Its translation: CSVGRQGGYEQYF.

J is TRBJ1-3 and V is TRBV7-2; D gene uncertain. V dropped 6 bases and J dropped 0 bases, with 18 bases sitting between them. From germline, CDR1 is SGHTA and CDR2 FQGNSA. The CDR3 sequence is 17 residues long. CDR3 nucleotides: TGTGCCAGCAGTGCCAGGTTGTCAGTACGCTCTGGAAACACCATATATTTT. The encoded protein is CASSARLSVRSGNTIYF.

V and J are TRBV6-1 and TRBJ2-2; D possibly corresponds to TRBD2 (6 bases). The V end was cut by 4 bases, the J end by 4 bases, with 16 bases between. This CDR3 region has 16 residues. Germline lookup yields CDR1 MNHNS and CDR2 SASEGT. The CDR3 coding sequence is TGTGCCAGCAGTGCCTGGGGGGACGGAACCACCGGGGAGCTGTTTTTT. Translated, it gives CASSAWGDGTTGELFF.

V usage is TRBV29-1 and J usage is TRBJ2-7, with D maybe TRBD1 (6 bases). This CDR3 region has 10 residues. Per germline, CDR1 SQVTM and CDR2 ANQGSEA. Between the trimmed V and J ends, which lost 5 bases and 7 bases, there was a span of 9 bases. The CDR3 sequence is CSVSQGEQYF. The DNA for the CDR3 is TGCAGCGTTTCCCAGGGGGAGCAGTACTTC.

The chain couples TRBV5-1 to TRBJ1-4, with 8 bases aligning to TRBD1. This CDR3 spans 14 amino acids. Unmatched junction bases numbered 7, after V lost 5 bases and J lost 7 bases. Germline loops: CDR1 SGHRS, CDR2 YFSETQ. DNA for the CDR3: TGCGCCAGCAGGATTACAGGGGGAGGTGAAAAACTGTTTTTT. Encoded protein: CASRITGGGEKLFF.

This clone appeared a few times. The chain uses TRBV4-1 and TRBJ2-1, with 13 bases lining up with TRBD2. This CDR3 is 16 amino acids long. J was trimmed by 0 bases and V by 7 bases; bases with no gene match: 3. From germline, CDR1 is MGHRA and CDR2 YSYEKL. The CDR3 spells CASTGTSGASYNEQFF. The CDR3 nucleotides are TGCGCCAGCACGGGGACTAGCGGGGCCTCCTACAATGAGCAGTTCTTC.

This clone was recorded once. The rearrangement links TRBV27 to TRBJ2-7, with 14 bases identical to TRBD2. The CDR3 covers 15 residues. The ends lost 5 bases at V and 3 bases at J; junction bases unmatched: 3. CDR1 is MNHEY, CDR2 SMNVEV, per germline (reference sequence). Written as DNA, the CDR3 is TGTGCCAGCAGTCAGGGACTAGCGGGAGTCTACGAGCAGTACTTC. As protein: CASSQGLAGVYEQYF.

The chain recombines TRBV30 with TRBJ1-2; D is unresolved. Trimming cost V 0 bases and J 1 base, with 9 bases left between them. The CDR3 consists of 14 residues. CDR1 GTSNPN and CDR2 SVGIG come from the germline V gene (reference sequence). In DNA, the CDR3 is TGTGCCTGGAGTGTACCAGGAGGTAACTATGGCTACACCTTC. Translation gives CAWSVPGGNYGYTF.

V usage is TRBV28 and J usage is TRBJ1-5; perhaps TRBD1 as D (5 bases). Between the trimmed V and J ends, which lost 2 bases and 4 bases, there was a span of 9 bases. The CDR3 totals 14 residues. Germline CDR1 and CDR2: MDHEN and SYDVKM. In nucleotides, the CDR3 is TGTGCCAGCAGTTTAAAGGGGCCAAATCAGCCCCAGCATTTT. It encodes CASSLKGPNQPQHF.

V gene TRBV6-5 combines with J gene TRBJ2-3; possibly TRBD1 for D (7 bases). CDR3 size: 16 residues. Germline V gene sequence: CDR1 MNHEY, CDR2 SVGAGI. Between the trimmed V and J ends, which lost 2 bases and 7 bases, there was a span of 19 bases. The CDR3 DNA is TGTGCCAGCAGTTACGCCGCGGCAGGGGGAGGAAATACGCAGTATTTT. Its translation is CASSYAAAGGGNTQYF.

The rearrangement joins TRBV28 to TRBJ1-6; possibly TRBD1 for D (6 bases). The CDR3 contains 16 residues. The ends were cut back, 2 bases at V and 1 base at J, with 9 bases in the middle. Germline V gene data show CDR1 as MDHEN and CDR2 as SYDVKM. This CDR3 is CASSLGGRSYNSPLHF. CDR3 nucleotides: TGTGCCAGCAGTTTAGGGGGCCGGTCCTATAATTCACCCCTCCACTTT.

The V and J genes are TRBV6-6 and TRBJ2-7; 9 positions match TRBD2. CDR3 length equals 13 residues. The V gene end was trimmed by 5 bases and the J gene end by 6 bases; junction bases not matched to a gene: 5. Germline V gene lookup returns CDR1 MNHNY and CDR2 SVGAGI (reference sequence). CDR3 nucleotides: TGTGCCAGCAGTCCCGGGACTAGCTTCGAGCAGTACTTC. Translation gives CASSPGTSFEQYF.

The rearrangement links TRBV27 to TRBJ2-6, with D possibly being TRBD2 (6 bases). CDR1 and CDR2 from the germline V gene are MNHEY and SMNVEV (reference sequence). Trimming stripped 5 bases from V and 2 bases from J, with 16 bases between. The CDR3 is 17 amino acids. The CDR3: CASSPTPPGAGANVLTF. As DNA, the CDR3 is TGTGCCAGCAGTCCCACTCCGCCGGGAGCTGGGGCCAACGTCCTGACTTTC.

The chain employs TRBV5-8 and TRBJ2-3; 7 nucleotides match TRBD2. This CDR3 is built from 15 residues. Germline V gene sequence: CDR1 SGHTS, CDR2 YDEGEE. The V and J ends lost 0 bases and 1 base, in that order; junction bases with no gene match: 2. CDR3 nucleotides: TGTGCCAGCAGCTTGGCGGGGAGGGGCACAGATACGCAGTATTTT. Translating gives CASSLAGRGTDTQYF.

This clone has a single count. The CDR3 here is CASSLIPSPSYEQYF. The CDR3 DNA reads as TGTGCCAGCAGCCTAATACCCTCCCCTTCCTACGAGCAGTACTTC. The J gene is TRBJ2-7, the V gene TRBV7-2; D ambiguous. The CDR3 totals 15 residues. V gave up 5 bases and J gave up 1 base, with 15 bases separating them. Germline V CDR1 and CDR2: SGHTA, FQGNSA.

This clone was seen many times. The chain has TRBV6-5 and TRBJ1-5; 9 bases are a match to TRBD1. CDR3 size: 13 residues. Germline V gene sequence: CDR1 MNHEY, CDR2 SVGAGI. J was trimmed by 6 bases and V by 7 bases; bases with no gene match: 4. CDR3 sequence: CASNRGPFQPQHF. In nucleotides, the CDR3 is TGTGCCAGCAACAGGGGGCCTTTTCAGCCCCAGCATTTT.

The rearrangement links TRBV7-2 to TRBJ2-2, with D perhaps matching TRBD1 (6 bases). Germline V lookup: CDR1 SGHTA, CDR2 FQGNSA. This CDR3 is built from 14 residues. V dropped 3 bases and J dropped 5 bases, with 10 bases sitting between them. CDR3 region: CASSFGQGTGELFF. CDR3 in DNA: TGTGCCAGCAGCTTTGGTCAGGGGACCGGGGAGCTGTTTTTT.